Below are 31 T cell receptor beta chains sequenced from a single sample in a study of control samples from healthy donors and cancer patients. TCRdb's copy holds only in-frame clones and misses some; the assay was immunoSEQ multiplex PCR. The sample holds approximately 150,000 clones, roughly 94% seen once. Sequencing input: blood. These receptors all come from a man aged 35 to 55 in good health.

This clone was counted a single time. V and J are TRBV28 and TRBJ2-7; tentatively, D is TRBD2 (5 bases). The germline V gene has CDR1 MDHEN and CDR2 SYDVKM. The CDR3 consists of 15 residues. With 4 bases removed from V and 0 bases from J, the gap between germline ends came to 13 bases. The CDR3, as DNA: TGTGCCAGCAGTTCCTCCGGGATCTCCTCCTACGAGCAGTACTTC. It is translated as CASSSSGISSYEQYF.

The rearrangement uses TRBV6-5 and TRBJ1-1, with unresolved D. CDR1 and CDR2 (germline): MNHEY, SVGAGI. The V end was cut by 6 bases, the J end by 7 bases, with 15 bases between. There are 13 residues in the CDR3. The CDR3 DNA is TGTGCCAGCAGCCTAAGCGCGGGATTTGAAGCTTTCTTT. Its protein is CASSLSAGFEAFF.

The V and J genes are TRBV6-5 and TRBJ2-7; D might be TRBD1 (6 bases). The germline V gene has CDR1 MNHEY and CDR2 SVGAGI. The CDR3 runs to 13 residues. V shed 6 bases and J shed 2 bases, with 11 bases lying between them. The CDR3 DNA reads as TGTGCCAGCAGGACAGGAAAAACCTACGAGCAGTACTTC. Amino acid sequence: CASRTGKTYEQYF.

The chain couples TRBV5-1 to TRBJ1-2; TRBD1 matches 11 bases. Germline-derived CDR1 and CDR2 are SGHRS and YFSETQ. The CDR3 consists of 13 residues. V dropped 0 bases and J dropped 12; count of bases not matched to a gene: 4. The CDR3 coding sequence is TGCGCCAGCAGCTTGGAGGGACAGGGGGAAAACACCTTC. As protein: CASSLEGQGENTF.

V usage is TRBV18 and J usage is TRBJ2-2, with 9 bases lining up with TRBD2. CDR3 length: 19 residues. CDR1 is KGHSH and CDR2 is LQKENI in the germline V gene. V lost 1 base, J lost 0 bases, and 9 bases stayed unmatched. CDR3 protein: CASSPRALAGRSNTGELFF. The CDR3, as DNA: TGTGCCAGCTCACCACGGGCACTAGCGGGTCGCTCGAACACCGGGGAGCTGTTTTTT.

The chain joins TRBV3-1 (or the pseudogene TRBV3-2) to TRBJ1-3, with D unresolved. The CDR3 totals 15 residues. Per germline, CDR1 LGHDT and CDR2 YNNKEL (reference sequence). V lost 0 bases and J lost 2, with 8 bases in between. DNA for the CDR3: TGTGCCAGCAGCCAAGATTCGCGAGCTGGAAACACCATATATTTT. Protein product: CASSQDSRAGNTIYF.

This clone was detected only a few times. The rearrangement joins TRBV2 to TRBJ1-5; unclear D gene. CDR1 and CDR2 (germline): SNHLY, FYNNEI. V was trimmed by 3 bases and J by 7 bases, leaving 7 bases between them. The CDR3 covers 12 residues. CDR3 nucleotide sequence: TGTGCCAGCAGTGATTCTGGGCAGCCCCAGCATTTT. Amino acid sequence: CASSDSGQPQHF.

The chain links TRBV4-1 to TRBJ2-7, with D hard to call. V lost 3 bases to trimming and J lost 6 bases, with 9 bases between them. The CDR3 is 12 amino acids. Per germline, CDR1 MGHRA and CDR2 YSYEKL. CDR3 amino acids: CASSQGGVEQYF. The CDR3, as DNA: TGCGCCAGCAGCCAGGGTGGTGTCGAGCAGTACTTC.

The chain carries TRBV7-2 and TRBJ2-1, with TRBD2 identical over 9 bases. There are 15 residues in the CDR3. CDR1 is SGHTA, CDR2 FQGNSA, per germline. V dropped 4 bases and J dropped 4; count of bases not matched to a gene: 5. The CDR3 protein is CASSSSGIGYNEQFF. CDR3 coding DNA: TGTGCCAGCAGCTCTAGCGGGATTGGTTACAATGAGCAGTTCTTC.

This chain joins TRBV5-6 and TRBJ2-3; TRBD1 might be the D (5 bases). This CDR3 has 16 residues. V was cut by 0 bases and J by 4 bases, with 15 bases left in between. From germline, CDR1 is SGHDT and CDR2 YYEEEE. The CDR3 sequence is CASSLGGAESADTQYF. CDR3 bases: TGTGCCAGCAGCTTGGGTGGGGCAGAGTCGGCAGATACGCAGTATTTT.

The chain joins TRBV9 to TRBJ2-7, with 9 bases aligning to TRBD2. Trimming removed 0 bases from V and 1 base from J; junction bases left unmatched: 2. The CDR3 totals 15 residues. The germline CDR1 and CDR2 sequences are SGDLS and YYNGEE. The CDR3 DNA follows: TGTGCCAGCAGCGTAGGCGCGGGAGGGTCCTACGAGCAGTACTTC. Residues: CASSVGAGGSYEQYF. The complete variable domain, with remaining parts taken from reference TRBV9 and TRBJ2-7, reads DSGVTQTPKHLITATGQRVTLRCSPRSGDLSVYWYQQSLDQGLQFLIQYYNGEERAKGNILERFSAQQFPDLHSELNLSSLELGDSALYFCASSVGAGGSYEQYFGPGTRLTVT.

V is TRBV9 and J is TRBJ1-2; 7 bases align to TRBD1. V gave up 3 bases and J gave up 4 bases; unmatched junction bases: 9. The CDR3 is 15 residues long. Looked up from germline, CDR1 is SGDLS and CDR2 is YYNGEE. CDR3 coding DNA: TGTGCCAGCAGCGCTGGACAGGTGGGGCGCTATGGCTACACCTTC. As protein: CASSAGQVGRYGYTF.

The chain combines TRBV9 with TRBJ2-2; possible D gene TRBD1, 6 bases. The CDR3 consists of 16 residues. With 0 bases removed from V and 5 bases from J, the gap between germline ends came to 14 bases. Per germline, CDR1 SGDLS and CDR2 YYNGEE. The CDR3 reads CASSVVEAQGTGELFF. In nucleotides, the CDR3 is TGTGCCAGCAGCGTAGTAGAGGCCCAGGGGACCGGGGAGCTGTTTTTT.

This chain connects TRBV24-1 to TRBJ1-5; 9 bases line up with TRBD1. V dropped 7 bases and J dropped 1; count of bases not matched to a gene: 10. The CDR3 covers 17 residues. The V gene's germline CDR1 is KGHDR and CDR2 SFDVKD. Here the CDR3 reads CATSSDRGLGSNQPQHF. Written as DNA, the CDR3 is TGTGCCACCAGCTCTGACAGGGGGTTAGGCAGCAATCAGCCCCAGCATTTT.

This sequence joins TRBV6-5 and TRBJ1-5; 10 bases are a match to TRBD1. V lost 8 bases, J lost 6 bases, and 7 bases stayed unmatched. The CDR3 length is 14 residues. Germline CDR1 reads MNHEY; CDR2 reads SVGAGI. CDR3 nucleotide sequence: TGTGCCAGCTCCGACAGGGGGCACTCTCAGCCCCAGCATTTT. As protein: CASSDRGHSQPQHF.

CDR3 sequence (DNA): TGTGCCAGCAGCTTATCCGGCTACGAGCAGTACTTC. Protein: CASSLSGYEQYF. The chain couples TRBV7-2 to TRBJ2-7; D not certain. This CDR3 has 12 amino acids. CDR1 and CDR2 (germline): SGHTA, FQGNSA. V lost 2 bases to trimming and J lost 3 bases, with 5 bases between them.

V is TRBV5-6 and J is TRBJ1-4; D is ambiguous. There are 13 residues in the CDR3. Germline CDR1 reads SGHDT; CDR2 reads YYEEEE. V lost 4 bases and J lost 8, with 12 bases in between. The CDR3 sequence: CASSVASLEKLFF. The CDR3 DNA is TGTGCCAGCAGCGTCGCGTCACTGGAAAAACTGTTTTTT.

This rearrangement joins TRBV7-8 to TRBJ1-1; D perhaps matches TRBD1 (6 bases). This CDR3 region has 16 residues. The germline V gene encodes CDR1 SGHVS and CDR2 FQNEAQ. V lost 6 bases, J lost 1 base, and 18 bases lay in between. CDR3 loop: CASRFPLTGRNTEAFF. In DNA, the CDR3 is TGTGCCAGCAGATTTCCGCTGACAGGAAGGAACACTGAAGCTTTCTTT.

The chain's CDR3 is CASGLFSRGALEETQYF. The CDR3 DNA is TGTGCTAGTGGTTTGTTCTCGCGGGGGGCCCTCGAAGAGACCCAGTACTTC. J is TRBJ2-5 and V is TRBV12-5; TRBD2 matches 8 bases. With 2 bases clipped from V and 3 bases from J, the junction kept 11 bases outside the gene matches. Germline V gene lookup returns CDR1 LGHNT and CDR2 FRNRAP. The length of the CDR3 is 17 residues. Supplemented by reference TRBV12-5 and TRBJ2-5, the full variable domain reads DARVTQTPRHKVTEMGQEVTMRCQPILGHNTVFWYRQTMMQGLELLAYFRNRAPLDDSGMPKDRFSAEMPDATLATLKIQPSEPRDSAVYFCASGLFSRGALEETQYFGPGTRLLVL.

The chain couples TRBV19 to TRBJ2-1; 8 positions match TRBD1. CDR3 length: 15 amino acids. Germline loops: CDR1 LNHDA, CDR2 SQIVND (reference sequence). V dropped 8 bases and J dropped 5; count of bases not matched to a gene: 11. The CDR3 reads CASRTGTGGHNEQFF. The CDR3 coding sequence is TGTGCCAGTCGAACCGGGACAGGAGGCCACAATGAGCAGTTCTTC.

This sequence joins TRBV6-1 and TRBJ2-3; 9 bases map to TRBD2. CDR1 is MNHNS, CDR2 SASEGT, per germline. CDR3 length: 15 amino acids. Trimming cost V 8 bases and J 3 bases; bases outside gene matches: 9. In nucleotides, the CDR3 is TGTGCCAGCGGTCAAGCGGGGGGCCGGACAGATACGCAGTATTTT. Its translation is CASGQAGGRTDTQYF.

This chain uses TRBV25-1 with TRBJ2-7; D is perhaps TRBD2 (5 bases). The V and J ends lost 7 bases and 7 bases respectively, with 14 bases between them. From germline, CDR1 is MGHDK and CDR2 SYGVNS. The CDR3 covers 12 residues. CDR3 residues: CASTTRGQEQYF. The CDR3 nucleotides read TGTGCCAGCACCACGAGAGGGCAGGAGCAGTACTTC.

The chain uses TRBV4-1 and TRBJ1-3; weak D call: TRBD1 (6 bases). The CDR3 loop spans 15 amino acids. Trimming shortened V by 0 bases and J by 1 base, and 7 bases separated the two germline ends. Looked up from germline, CDR1 is MGHRA and CDR2 is YSYEKL. The DNA for the CDR3 is TGCGCCAGCAGCCAAGACAGGGGTTCTGGAAACACCATATATTTT. Amino acids: CASSQDRGSGNTIYF.

The rearrangement uses TRBV29-1 and TRBJ2-7; D might be TRBD1 (5 bases). Germline V gives CDR1 SQVTM, CDR2 ANQGSEA. Trimming stripped 4 bases from V and 2 bases from J, with 18 bases between. The CDR3 runs 15 residues. The CDR3 sequence: CSVAPTQQVTYEQYF. The DNA for the CDR3 is TGCAGCGTTGCCCCCACACAACAGGTCACCTACGAGCAGTACTTC.

The chain uses TRBV5-6 and TRBJ2-5; TRBD2 matches 7 bases. V lost 5 bases to trimming and J lost 2 bases; unmatched junction nucleotides: 12. Germline V gives CDR1 SGHDT, CDR2 YYEEEE. The length of the CDR3 is 16 residues. The CDR3 spells CASRDALAALQETQYF. The CDR3 nucleotides are TGTGCCAGCAGAGACGCGCTAGCGGCCCTACAAGAGACCCAGTACTTC.

As for this clone: The germline gene is not matched at one end of the junction; a read error may be the cause. The chain carries TRBV27 and TRBJ2-2; TRBD1 matches 9 bases. Germline values: CDR1 MNHEY, CDR2 SMNVEV (reference sequence). The CDR3 has 15 residues. In DNA, the CDR3 is TGTGCCACCAGTCGGACAGGGGTGAACACCGGGGAGCTGTTTTTT. It codes for CATSRTGVNTGELFF.

This rearrangement joins TRBV7-2 to TRBJ1-3; no clear D gene. CDR1 and CDR2 (germline): SGHTA, FQGNSA. The CDR3 is 12 amino acids. Trimming removed 6 bases at V and 5 bases at J, with 8 bases between. CDR3 DNA: TGTGCCAGCAGTTCCGAGAGAAACACCATATATTTT. It codes for CASSSERNTIYF.

This clone appeared a few times. The chain has TRBV6-6 and TRBJ2-2; no clear D gene. This CDR3 has 13 amino acids. Germline V gives CDR1 MNHNY, CDR2 SVGAGI (reference sequence). V lost 0 bases to trimming and J lost 5 bases, with 4 bases between them. The CDR3 DNA follows: TGTGCCAGCAGTTACTCGCGTACCGGGGAGCTGTTTTTT. It codes for CASSYSRTGELFF.

This chain joins TRBV10-2 and TRBJ1-1; 7 nucleotides line up with TRBD1. Trimming at V came to 3 bases and at J to 8 bases, leaving 12 bases not matched to a gene. Germline CDR1 and CDR2: WSHSY and SAAADI. This CDR3 spans 15 amino acids. The CDR3 sequence is CASSDRGQLHLEAFF. The CDR3 bases are TGCGCCAGCAGTGATAGGGGACAGCTACACTTAGAAGCTTTCTTT.

This clone was seen more than once but under ten times. V is TRBV4-3 and J is TRBJ1-6; D remains ambiguous. Germline V lookup: CDR1 LGHNA, CDR2 YSLEER. CDR3 length: 14 amino acids. Trimming took off 0 bases at V and 7 bases at J, with 7 bases between the two ends. The CDR3 sequence: CASSQDLTNSPLHF. CDR3 DNA: TGCGCCAGCAGCCAAGATCTAACCAATTCACCCCTCCACTTT.

The V and J genes are TRBV2 and TRBJ1-6, with D tentatively TRBD1 (5 bases). CDR1 and CDR2 from the germline V gene are SNHLY and FYNNEI. This CDR3 comprises 16 residues. Trimming left V 5 bases short and J 5 bases short, with 16 bases between. Here the CDR3 reads CASSTLQGFNNSPLHF. The CDR3 bases are TGTGCCAGCAGTACCCTCCAGGGTTTCAATAATTCACCCCTCCACTTT.